This T cell receptor (beta chain) was obtained from a study of human T cells and chemical hapten exposure. This clonotype was counted many times. Each CDR3 protein is one row after TCRdb ran MiXCR on the RACE reads. The table lists about 270,000 distinct CDR3 sequences, around 7% of them singletons. Time point: pre-sensitization, week 0. Specified treatment: therapeutic diphenylcyclopropenone sensitization with weekly scalp DPC. From germline, CDR1 is DFQATT and CDR2 SNEGSKA (reference sequence). CDR3 size: 16 residues. V lost 5 bases to trimming and J lost 1 base, with 20 bases between them. The receptor was isolated from a man younger than 35 with alopecia areata. Some clones in this sample may be carry-over from other donors' samples. This material consisted of whole blood, taken in connection with sensitization to the hapten diphenylcyclopropenone (DPC). This chain connects TRBV20-1 to TRBJ2-5; D uncertain. CDR3 residues: CSAERRTSSSQETQYF. CDR3 bases: TGCAGTGCTGAAAGGCGCACAAGTAGTTCCCAAGAGACCCAGTACTTC.